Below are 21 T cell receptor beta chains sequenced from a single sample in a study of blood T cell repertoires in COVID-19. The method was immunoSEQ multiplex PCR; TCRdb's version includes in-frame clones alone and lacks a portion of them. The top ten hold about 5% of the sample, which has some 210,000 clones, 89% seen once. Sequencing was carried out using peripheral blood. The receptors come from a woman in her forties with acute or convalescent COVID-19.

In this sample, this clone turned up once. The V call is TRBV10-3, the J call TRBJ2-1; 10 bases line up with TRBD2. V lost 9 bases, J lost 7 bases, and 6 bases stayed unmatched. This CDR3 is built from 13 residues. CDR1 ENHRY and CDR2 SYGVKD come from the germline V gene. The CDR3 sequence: CAITSGAENEQFF. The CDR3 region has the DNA TGTGCCATTACTAGCGGGGCTGAGAATGAGCAGTTCTTC.

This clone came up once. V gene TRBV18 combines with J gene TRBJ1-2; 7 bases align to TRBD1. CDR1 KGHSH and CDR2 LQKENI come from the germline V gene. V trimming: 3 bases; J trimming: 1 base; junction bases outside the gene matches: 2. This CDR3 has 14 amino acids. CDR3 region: CASSPGQDNYGYTF. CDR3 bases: TGTGCCAGCTCACCCGGACAGGATAACTATGGCTACACCTTC. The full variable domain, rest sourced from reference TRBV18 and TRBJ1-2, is NAGVMQNPRHLVRRRGQEARLRCSPMKGHSHVYWYRQLPEEGLKFMVYLQKENIIDESGMPKERFSAEFPKEGPSILRIQQVVRGDSAAYFCASSPGQDNYGYTFGSGTRLTVV.

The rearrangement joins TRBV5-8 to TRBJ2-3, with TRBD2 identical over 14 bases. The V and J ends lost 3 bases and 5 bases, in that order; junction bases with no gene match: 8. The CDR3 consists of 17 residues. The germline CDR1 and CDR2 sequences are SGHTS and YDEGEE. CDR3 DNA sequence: TGTGCCAGCAGCTGGAAGACTAGCGGGGGGGCCGGAGATACGCAGTATTTT. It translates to CASSWKTSGGAGDTQYF.

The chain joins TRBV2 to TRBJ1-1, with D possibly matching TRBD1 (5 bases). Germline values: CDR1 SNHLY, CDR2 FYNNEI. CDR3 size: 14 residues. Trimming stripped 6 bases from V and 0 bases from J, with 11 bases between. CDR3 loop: CASSRRAMNTEAFF. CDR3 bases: TGTGCCAGCAGCCGCAGGGCGATGAACACTGAAGCTTTCTTT.

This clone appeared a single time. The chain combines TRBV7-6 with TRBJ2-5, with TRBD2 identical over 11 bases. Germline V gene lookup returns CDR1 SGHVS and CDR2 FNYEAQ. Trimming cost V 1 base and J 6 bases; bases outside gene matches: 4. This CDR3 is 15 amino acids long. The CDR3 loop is CASSLVSGGAQTQYF. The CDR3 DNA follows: TGTGCCAGCAGCTTAGTTAGCGGGGGGGCCCAGACCCAGTACTTC.

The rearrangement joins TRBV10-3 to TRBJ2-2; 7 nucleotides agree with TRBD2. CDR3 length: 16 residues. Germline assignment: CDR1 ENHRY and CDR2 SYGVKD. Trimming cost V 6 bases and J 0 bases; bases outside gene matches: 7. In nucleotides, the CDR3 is TGTGCCATCAGGGATTCTAGCGGAACGAACACCGGGGAGCTGTTTTTT. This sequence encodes CAIRDSSGTNTGELFF.

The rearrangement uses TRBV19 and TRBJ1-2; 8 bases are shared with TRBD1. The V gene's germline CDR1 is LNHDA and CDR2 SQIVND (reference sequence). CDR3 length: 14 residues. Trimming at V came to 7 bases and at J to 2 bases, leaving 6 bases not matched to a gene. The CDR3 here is CASTPGTGNYGYTF. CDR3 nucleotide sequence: TGTGCCAGTACCCCCGGGACAGGAAACTATGGCTACACCTTC.

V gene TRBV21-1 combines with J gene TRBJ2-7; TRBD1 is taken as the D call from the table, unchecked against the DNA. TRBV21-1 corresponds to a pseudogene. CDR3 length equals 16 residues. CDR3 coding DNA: TGTGCCAGCAGCGCCTCCCGGGACAGGGCTACCTACGAGCAGTACGTC. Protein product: CASSASRDRATYEQYV.

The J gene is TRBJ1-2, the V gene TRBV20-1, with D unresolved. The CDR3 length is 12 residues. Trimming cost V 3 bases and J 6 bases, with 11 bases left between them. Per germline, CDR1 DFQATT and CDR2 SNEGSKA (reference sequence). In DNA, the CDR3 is TGCAGTGCTAGTTTGCCGCGGCATGGCTACACCTTC. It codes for CSASLPRHGYTF.

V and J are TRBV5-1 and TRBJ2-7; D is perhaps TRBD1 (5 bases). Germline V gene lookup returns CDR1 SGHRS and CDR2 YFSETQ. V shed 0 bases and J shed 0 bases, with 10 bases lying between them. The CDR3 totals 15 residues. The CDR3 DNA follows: TGCGCCAGCAGCTTGGGCCAGGGCGGCTCCTACGAGCAGTACGTC. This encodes CASSLGQGGSYEQYV.

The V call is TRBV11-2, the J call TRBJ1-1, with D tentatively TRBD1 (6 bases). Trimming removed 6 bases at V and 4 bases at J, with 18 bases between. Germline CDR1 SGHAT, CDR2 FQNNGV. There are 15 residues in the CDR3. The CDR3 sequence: CASRRGSGGFTEAFF. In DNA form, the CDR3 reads TGTGCCAGCAGACGTGGATCGGGGGGCTTCACTGAAGCTTTCTTT.

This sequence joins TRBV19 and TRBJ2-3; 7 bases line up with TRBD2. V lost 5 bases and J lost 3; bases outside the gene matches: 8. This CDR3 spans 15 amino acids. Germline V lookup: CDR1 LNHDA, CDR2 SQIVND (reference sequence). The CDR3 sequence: CASSAPLAVTDTQYF. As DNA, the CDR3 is TGTGCCAGTAGTGCCCCGCTAGCGGTGACAGATACGCAGTATTTT.

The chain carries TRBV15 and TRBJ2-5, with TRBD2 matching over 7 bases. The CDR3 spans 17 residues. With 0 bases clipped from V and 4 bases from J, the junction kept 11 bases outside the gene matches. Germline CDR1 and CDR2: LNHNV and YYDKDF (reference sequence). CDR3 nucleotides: TGTGCCACCAGCAGAGATCCTAAGGGAGGGGCGGGAGAGACCCAGTACTTC. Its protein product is CATSRDPKGGAGETQYF.

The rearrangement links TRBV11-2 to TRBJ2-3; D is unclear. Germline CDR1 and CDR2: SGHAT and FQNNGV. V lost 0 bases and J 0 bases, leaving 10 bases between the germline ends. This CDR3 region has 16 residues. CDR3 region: CASSLDVGFSTDTQYF. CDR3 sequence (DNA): TGTGCCAGCAGCTTAGATGTGGGCTTTAGCACAGATACGCAGTATTTT.

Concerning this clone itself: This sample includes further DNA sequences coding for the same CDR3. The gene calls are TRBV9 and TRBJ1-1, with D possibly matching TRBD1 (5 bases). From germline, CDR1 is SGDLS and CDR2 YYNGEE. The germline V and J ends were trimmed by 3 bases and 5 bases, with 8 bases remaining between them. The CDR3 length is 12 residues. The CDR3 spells CASSAGGTEAFF. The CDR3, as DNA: TGTGCCAGCAGCGCCGGGGGAACTGAAGCTTTCTTT.

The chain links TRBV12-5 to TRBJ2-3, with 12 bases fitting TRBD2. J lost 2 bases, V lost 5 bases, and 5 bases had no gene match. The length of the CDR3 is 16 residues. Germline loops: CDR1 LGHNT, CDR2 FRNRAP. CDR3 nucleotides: TGTGCTAGTGGTCTACGGACTAGCGGGACCACAGATACGCAGTATTTT. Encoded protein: CASGLRTSGTTDTQYF.

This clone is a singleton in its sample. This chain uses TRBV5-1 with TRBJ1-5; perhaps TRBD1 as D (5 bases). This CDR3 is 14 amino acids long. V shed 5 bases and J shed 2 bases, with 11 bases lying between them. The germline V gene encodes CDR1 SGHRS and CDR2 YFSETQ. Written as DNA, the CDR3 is TGCGCCAGCAGTTCGGGGGATGGCAATCAGCCCCAGCATTTT. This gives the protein CASSSGDGNQPQHF. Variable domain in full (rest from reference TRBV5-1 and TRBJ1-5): KAGVTQTPRYLIKTRGQQVTLSCSPISGHRSVSWYQQTPGQGLQFLFEYFSETQRNKGNFPGRFSGRQFSNSRSEMNVSTLELGDSALYLCASSSGDGNQPQHFGDGTRLSIL.

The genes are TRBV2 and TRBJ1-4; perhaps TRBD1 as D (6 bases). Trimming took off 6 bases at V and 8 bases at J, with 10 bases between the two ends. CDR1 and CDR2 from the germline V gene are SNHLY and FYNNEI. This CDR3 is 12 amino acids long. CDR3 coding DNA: TGTGCCAGCAGGGGAACAGGGGAAAAACTGTTTTTT. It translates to CASRGTGEKLFF.

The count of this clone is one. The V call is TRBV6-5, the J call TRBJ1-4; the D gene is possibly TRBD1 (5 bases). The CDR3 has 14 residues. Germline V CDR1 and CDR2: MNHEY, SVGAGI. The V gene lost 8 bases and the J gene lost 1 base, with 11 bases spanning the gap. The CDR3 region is CASGFRETNEKLFF. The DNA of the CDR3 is TGTGCCAGCGGATTCAGGGAAACTAATGAAAAACTGTTTTTT.

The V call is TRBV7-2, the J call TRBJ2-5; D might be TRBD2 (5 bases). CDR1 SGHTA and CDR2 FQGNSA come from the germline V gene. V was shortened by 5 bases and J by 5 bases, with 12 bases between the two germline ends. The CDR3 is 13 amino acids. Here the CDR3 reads CASSGSRVETQYF. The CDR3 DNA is TGTGCCAGCAGCGGGAGTAGAGTGGAGACCCAGTACTTC.

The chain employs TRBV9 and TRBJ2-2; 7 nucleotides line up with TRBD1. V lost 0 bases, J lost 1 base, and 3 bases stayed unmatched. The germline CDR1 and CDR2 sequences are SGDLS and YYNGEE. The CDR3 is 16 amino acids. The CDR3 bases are TGTGCCAGCAGCGTAGGGTGGACAGGGAACACCGGGGAGCTGTTTTTT. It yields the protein CASSVGWTGNTGELFF. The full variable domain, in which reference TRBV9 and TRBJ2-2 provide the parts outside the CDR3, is DSGVTQTPKHLITATGQRVTLRCSPRSGDLSVYWYQQSLDQGLQFLIQYYNGEERAKGNILERFSAQQFPDLHSELNLSSLELGDSALYFCASSVGWTGNTGELFFGEGSRLTVL.